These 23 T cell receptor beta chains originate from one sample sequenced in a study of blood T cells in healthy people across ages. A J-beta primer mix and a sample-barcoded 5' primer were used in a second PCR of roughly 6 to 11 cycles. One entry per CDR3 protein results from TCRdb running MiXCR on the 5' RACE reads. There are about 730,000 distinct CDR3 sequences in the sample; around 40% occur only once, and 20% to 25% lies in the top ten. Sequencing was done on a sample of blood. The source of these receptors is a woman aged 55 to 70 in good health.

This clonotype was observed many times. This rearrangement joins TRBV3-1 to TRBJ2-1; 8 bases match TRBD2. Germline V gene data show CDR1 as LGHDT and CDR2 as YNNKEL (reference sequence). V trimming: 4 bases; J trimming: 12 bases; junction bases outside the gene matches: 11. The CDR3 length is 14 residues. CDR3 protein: CASSLGLADGAQFF. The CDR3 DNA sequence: TGTGCCAGCAGCCTCGGACTAGCTGATGGCGCGCAGTTCTTC.

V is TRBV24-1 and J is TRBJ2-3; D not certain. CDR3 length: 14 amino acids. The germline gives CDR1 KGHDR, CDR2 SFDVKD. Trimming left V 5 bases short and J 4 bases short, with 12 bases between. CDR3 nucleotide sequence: TGTGCCACCAGTGGGGTTATAGCCCCAGATACGCAGTATTTT. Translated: CATSGVIAPDTQYF.

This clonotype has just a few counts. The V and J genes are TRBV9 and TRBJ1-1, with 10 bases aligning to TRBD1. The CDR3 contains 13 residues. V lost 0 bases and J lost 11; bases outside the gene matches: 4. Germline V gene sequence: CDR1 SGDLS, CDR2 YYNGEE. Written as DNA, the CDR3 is TGTGCCAGCAGCGTAGCGGACAGGGGGGTGGCTTTCTTT. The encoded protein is CASSVADRGVAFF.

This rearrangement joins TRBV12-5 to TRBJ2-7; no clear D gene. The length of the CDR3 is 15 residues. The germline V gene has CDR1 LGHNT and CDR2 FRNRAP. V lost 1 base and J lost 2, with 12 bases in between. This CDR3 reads CASGLGPDKPYEQYF. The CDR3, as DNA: TGTGCTAGTGGTTTGGGCCCAGACAAGCCCTACGAGCAGTACTTC.

The DNA of the CDR3 is TGCAGTGCCCTTAAATTGGGACAGATAATCTATGGCTACACCTTC. Protein: CSALKLGQIIYGYTF. V usage is TRBV20-1 and J usage is TRBJ1-2; TRBD1 agrees at 7 bases. Germline V gene data show CDR1 as DFQATT and CDR2 as SNEGSKA (reference sequence). There are 15 residues in the CDR3. J lost 4 bases, V lost 6 bases, and 14 bases had no gene match.

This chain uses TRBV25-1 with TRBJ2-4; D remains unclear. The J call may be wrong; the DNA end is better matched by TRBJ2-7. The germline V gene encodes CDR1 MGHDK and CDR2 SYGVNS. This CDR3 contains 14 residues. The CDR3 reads CASSEWGGVGEQYF. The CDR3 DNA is TGTGCCAGCAGTGAGTGGGGTGGCGTCGGCGAGCAGTACTTC.

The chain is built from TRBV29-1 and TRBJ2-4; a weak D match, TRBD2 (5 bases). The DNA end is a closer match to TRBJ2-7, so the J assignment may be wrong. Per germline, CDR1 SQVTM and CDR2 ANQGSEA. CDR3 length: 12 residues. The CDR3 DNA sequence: TGCAGCGTCGGAGGTTCAAGCGACGAGCAGTACTTC. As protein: CSVGGSSDEQYF.

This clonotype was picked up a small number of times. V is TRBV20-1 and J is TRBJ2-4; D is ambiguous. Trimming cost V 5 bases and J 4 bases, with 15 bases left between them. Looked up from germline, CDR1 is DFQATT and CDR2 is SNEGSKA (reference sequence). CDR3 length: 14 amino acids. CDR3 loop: CSADYRSSKNIQYF. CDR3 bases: TGCAGTGCTGATTATCGCAGCAGTAAAAACATTCAGTACTTC.

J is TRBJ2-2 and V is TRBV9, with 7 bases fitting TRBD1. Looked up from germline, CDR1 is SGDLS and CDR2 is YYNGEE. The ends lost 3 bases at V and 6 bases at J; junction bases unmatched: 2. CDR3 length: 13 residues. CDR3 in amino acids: CASSDRGAGELFF. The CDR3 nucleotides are TGTGCCAGCAGCGACAGGGGAGCCGGGGAGCTGTTTTTT.

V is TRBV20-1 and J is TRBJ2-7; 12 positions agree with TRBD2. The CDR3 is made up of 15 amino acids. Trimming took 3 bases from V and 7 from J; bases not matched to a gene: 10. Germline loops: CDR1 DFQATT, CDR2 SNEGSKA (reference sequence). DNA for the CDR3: TGCAGTGCTAGTCTAGCGGGGGGGCCCTACAATGAGCAGTACTTC. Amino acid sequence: CSASLAGGPYNEQYF.

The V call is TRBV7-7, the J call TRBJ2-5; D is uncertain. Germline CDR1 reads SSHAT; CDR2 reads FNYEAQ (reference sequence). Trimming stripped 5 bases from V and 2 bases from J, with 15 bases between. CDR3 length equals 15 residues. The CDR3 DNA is TGTGCCAGCAGCCCCGATACCAAAAGACAAGAGACCCAGTACTTC. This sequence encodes CASSPDTKRQETQYF.

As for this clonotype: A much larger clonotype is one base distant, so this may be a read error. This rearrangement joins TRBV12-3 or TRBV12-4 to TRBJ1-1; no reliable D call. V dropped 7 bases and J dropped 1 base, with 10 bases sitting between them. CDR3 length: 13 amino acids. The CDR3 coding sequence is TGTGCCAGCATTAAGGCAGAGAACACTGAAGCTTTCTTT. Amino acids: CASIKAENTEAFF.

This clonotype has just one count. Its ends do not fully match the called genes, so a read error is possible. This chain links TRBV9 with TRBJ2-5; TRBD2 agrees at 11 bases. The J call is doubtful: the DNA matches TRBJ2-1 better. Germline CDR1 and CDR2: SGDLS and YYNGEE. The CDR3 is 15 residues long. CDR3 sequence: CASSVGTSGQETQFF. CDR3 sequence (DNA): TGCGCCAGCAGCGTTGGGACTAGCGGCCAAGAGACCCAGTTCTTC.

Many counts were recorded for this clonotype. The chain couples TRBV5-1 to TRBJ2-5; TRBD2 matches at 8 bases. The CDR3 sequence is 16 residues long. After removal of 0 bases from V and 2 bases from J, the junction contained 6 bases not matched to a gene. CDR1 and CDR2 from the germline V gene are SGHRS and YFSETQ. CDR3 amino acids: CASSLEPAGEQETQYF. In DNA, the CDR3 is TGCGCCAGCAGCTTGGAGCCAGCGGGGGAACAAGAGACCCAGTACTTC.

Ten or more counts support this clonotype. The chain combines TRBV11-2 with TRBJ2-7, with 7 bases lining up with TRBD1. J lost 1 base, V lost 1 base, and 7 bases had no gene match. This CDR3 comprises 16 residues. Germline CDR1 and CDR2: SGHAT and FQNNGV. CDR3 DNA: TGTGCCAGCAGCTTAGTAAGGGGGCGAGGATCCTACGAGCAGTACTTC. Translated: CASSLVRGRGSYEQYF.

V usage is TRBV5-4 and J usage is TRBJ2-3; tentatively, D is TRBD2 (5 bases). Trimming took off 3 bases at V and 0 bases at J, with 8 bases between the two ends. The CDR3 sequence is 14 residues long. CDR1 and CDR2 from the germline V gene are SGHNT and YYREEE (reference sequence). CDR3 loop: CASSSDSSTDTQYF. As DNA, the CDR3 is TGTGCCAGCAGCTCGGACTCCAGCACAGATACGCAGTATTTT.

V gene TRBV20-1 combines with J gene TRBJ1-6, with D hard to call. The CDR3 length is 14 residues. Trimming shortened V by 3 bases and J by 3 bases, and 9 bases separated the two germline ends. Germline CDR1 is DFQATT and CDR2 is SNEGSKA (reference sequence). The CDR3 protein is CSASNRLYNSPLHF. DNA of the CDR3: TGCAGTGCTAGTAACAGACTCTATAATTCACCCCTCCACTTT.

This CDR3 is CASSPTRTGEAFF. The CDR3, as DNA: TGTGCCAGCAGCCCAACTCGGACAGGTGAAGCTTTCTTT. V and J are TRBV14 and TRBJ1-1; TRBD1 matches at 7 bases. Per the germline V gene, CDR1 is SGHDN and CDR2 is FVKESK. With V trimmed by 4 bases and J by 7 bases, 6 bases remained unmatched. CDR3 length: 13 residues.

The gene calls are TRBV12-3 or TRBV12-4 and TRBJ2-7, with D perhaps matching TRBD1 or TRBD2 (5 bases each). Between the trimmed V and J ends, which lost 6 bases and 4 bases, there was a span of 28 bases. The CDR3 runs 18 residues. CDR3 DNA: TGTGCCAGCAGCCGAGGGGCAGCAAGACCTCCTCTTCGGTACGAGCAGTACTTC. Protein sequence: CASSRGAARPPLRYEQYF.

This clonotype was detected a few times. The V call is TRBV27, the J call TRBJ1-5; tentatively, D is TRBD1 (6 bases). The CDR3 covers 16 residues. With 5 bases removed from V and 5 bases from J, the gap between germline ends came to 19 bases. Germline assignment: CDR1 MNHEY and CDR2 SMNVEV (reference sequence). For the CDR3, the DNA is TGTGCCAGCAGTCCGATTAGCCGGGACAACTATCAGCCCCAGCATTTT. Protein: CASSPISRDNYQPQHF.

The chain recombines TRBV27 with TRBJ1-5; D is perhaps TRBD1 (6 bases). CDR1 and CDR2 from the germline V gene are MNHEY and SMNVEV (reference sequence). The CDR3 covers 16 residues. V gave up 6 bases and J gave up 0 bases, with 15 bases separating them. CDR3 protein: CASSKDRRSSNQPQHF. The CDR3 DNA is TGTGCCAGCAGCAAGGACAGACGGAGTAGCAATCAGCCCCAGCATTTT.

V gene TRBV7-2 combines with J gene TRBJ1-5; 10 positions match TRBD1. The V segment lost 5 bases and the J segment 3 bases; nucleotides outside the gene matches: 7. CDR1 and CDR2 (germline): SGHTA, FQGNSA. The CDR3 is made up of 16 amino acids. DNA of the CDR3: TGTGCCAGCAGCCCCTGGACAGGGGGACCCAATCAGCCCCAGCATTTT. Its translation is CASSPWTGGPNQPQHF.

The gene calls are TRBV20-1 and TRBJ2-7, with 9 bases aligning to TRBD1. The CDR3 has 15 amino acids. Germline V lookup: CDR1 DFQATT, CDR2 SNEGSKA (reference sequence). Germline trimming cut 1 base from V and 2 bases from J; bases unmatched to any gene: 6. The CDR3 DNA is TGCAGTGCTAGAGCCCTAGACAGGGGGGCCTACGAGCAGTACTTC. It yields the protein CSARALDRGAYEQYF.